What follows are 9 T cell receptor beta chains derived from one specimen sequenced in a study of shared clonotypes between healthy human individuals. The data were produced by immunoSEQ multiplex PCR, yet TCRdb's version contains in-frame clones alone and is incomplete. The sample has some 450,000 clones; approximately 77% are singletons. The sequenced sample consisted of PBMCs. The receptors shown here come from a middle-aged woman in good health. Some clones in this sample may be carry-over from other donors' samples.

With respect to this clone: A much larger clone differs from this one at a single base, so this may be a read error. The chain has TRBV19 and TRBJ2-5, with TRBD2 identical over 8 bases. This CDR3 spans 16 amino acids. The V gene's germline CDR1 is LNHDA and CDR2 SQIVND (reference sequence). V trimming: 5 bases; J trimming: 2 bases; junction bases outside the gene matches: 10. The CDR3 loop is CASSYTGGAGQETQYF. The CDR3 DNA follows: TGTGCCAGTAGTTATACCGGGGGGGCCGGTCAAGAGACCCAGTACTTC. The variable domain in full, completed from reference TRBV19 and TRBJ2-5, reads DGGITQSPKYLFRKEGQNVTLSCEQNLNHDAMYWYRQDPGQGLRLIYYSQIVNDFQKGDIAEGYSVSREKKESFPLTVTSAQKNPTAFYLCASSYTGGAGQETQYFGPGTRLLVL.

The rearrangement uses TRBV7-2 and TRBJ2-5, with TRBD2 matching 12 bases. Germline V CDR1 and CDR2: SGHTA, FQGNSA. V lost 6 bases, J lost 6 bases, and 8 bases stayed unmatched. The CDR3 sequence is 15 residues long. The CDR3 sequence is CASRVTSGRGQTQYF. CDR3 DNA: TGTGCCAGCAGAGTGACTAGCGGGAGAGGACAGACCCAGTACTTC. The full variable domain, with the rest looked up from reference TRBV7-2 and TRBJ2-5, is GAGVSQSPSNKVTEKGKDVELRCDPISGHTALYWYRQSLGQGLEFLIYFQGNSAPDKSGLPSDRFSAERTGGSVSTLTIQRTQQEDSAVYLCASRVTSGRGQTQYFGPGTRLLVL.

The chain joins TRBV5-4 to TRBJ2-3; D gene unclear. CDR3 size: 14 residues. Between the trimmed V and J ends, which lost 1 base and 2 bases, there was a span of 8 bases. The germline gives CDR1 SGHNT, CDR2 YYREEE (reference sequence). CDR3 nucleotides: TGTGCCAGCAGCTTGCTTCTCGCCACAGATACGCAGTATTTT. This encodes CASSLLLATDTQYF.

A word on this clone: A clone one base away is much larger, so this may be a read error. Other DNA sequences of this sample code for an identical CDR3. The chain carries TRBV7-3 and TRBJ2-5; 11 bases are a match to TRBD2. There are 13 residues in the CDR3. Germline CDR1 SGHTA, CDR2 FQGTGA. J gave up 4 bases and V 6 bases, and 1 base lay outside the gene matches. The CDR3 loop reads CASSGLAGETQYF. The CDR3 nucleotides are TGTGCCAGCAGTGGACTAGCGGGAGAGACCCAGTACTTC.

The J gene is TRBJ1-2, the V gene TRBV4-3; D not resolved. The ends were cut back, 4 bases at V and 2 bases at J, with 11 bases in the middle. The CDR3 loop spans 14 amino acids. Per germline, CDR1 LGHNA and CDR2 YSLEER. The CDR3 DNA reads as TGCGCCAGCAGCCTACGGACGGCGAACTATGGCTACACCTTC. This sequence encodes CASSLRTANYGYTF.

Concerning this clone itself: In the same sample, other DNA sequences code for this CDR3. The genes are TRBV28 and TRBJ2-5, with 8 bases identical to TRBD2. CDR1 is MDHEN, CDR2 SYDVKM, per germline. This CDR3 has 15 residues. V shed 3 bases and J 5 bases; nucleotides not matched to a gene: 8. The CDR3 here is CASSFRLAGRETQYF. In nucleotides, the CDR3 is TGTGCCAGCAGTTTTCGGCTAGCGGGTAGGGAGACCCAGTACTTC.

This CDR3 reads CASSYIFNAEYQPQHF. DNA for the CDR3: TGTGCCAGCAGTTACATCTTCAACGCAGAATATCAGCCCCAGCATTTT. This chain links TRBV6-6 with TRBJ1-5; D is ambiguous. The CDR3 loop spans 16 amino acids. V lost 2 bases and J lost 5, with 16 bases in between. Germline V gives CDR1 MNHNY, CDR2 SVGAGI (reference sequence).

V is TRBV6-1 and J is TRBJ2-3, with 9 bases matching TRBD1. The CDR3 extends over 15 amino acids. Trimming cost V 8 bases and J 4 bases; bases outside gene matches: 10. Germline CDR1 reads MNHNS; CDR2 reads SASEGT. CDR3 region: CASCLGTGIPDTQYF. The CDR3 DNA reads TGTGCCAGCTGCCTCGGGACAGGGATTCCAGATACGCAGTATTTT.

This clone was seen many times. The chain uses TRBV6-1 and TRBJ1-5, with TRBD1 matching over 7 bases. The V and J ends lost 3 bases and 4 bases, in that order; junction bases with no gene match: 3. Germline CDR1 reads MNHNS; CDR2 reads SASEGT. This CDR3 contains 14 residues. CDR3 sequence (DNA): TGTGCCAGCAGTGAGGGGACAGAGAATCAGCCCCAGCATTTT. Translated, it gives CASSEGTENQPQHF.